The clone carrying this T cell receptor (beta chain) has just a few counts. Time point specified: pre-treatment sample, taken before nivolumab and TIL therapy. Sequencing used immunoSEQ v3. Libraries were prepared by immunoSEQ multiplex PCR; TCRdb keeps only in-frame clonotypes and omits some of them. The sample has roughly 60,000 clones; less than 85% are singletons. This record comes from a study of TIL therapy for anti-PD-1-resistant metastatic lung cancer. Looking at the study overall: A handful of tumors were EGFR-mutant and two were ALK-rearranged.

Trimming cost V 4 bases and J 6 bases, with 12 bases left between them. This CDR3 comprises 13 residues. Germline V gives CDR1 SEHNR, CDR2 FQNEAQ (reference sequence). The source is a person aged 25-79 years with non-small cell lung cancer. Material: blood, obtained at baseline. The chain combines TRBV7-9 with TRBJ1-2; D might be TRBD1 (6 bases). CDR3 residues: CASSWGAGDGYTF. The CDR3 bases are TGTGCCAGCAGCTGGGGGGCAGGAGATGGCTACACCTTC.